A single sample is the source of the 6 T cell receptor beta chains below, sequenced in a study of blood T cells in healthy people across ages. Using a J-beta primer mix together with a sample-barcoded 5' primer, a second PCR was run for roughly 7 to 11 cycles. TCRdb independently ran MiXCR on the 5' RACE reads; one entry per CDR3 protein. The data hold about 290,000 distinct CDR3 sequences, with less than 30% observed a single time. The sequenced material came from blood. These receptors were taken from a woman between 65 and 79 years old in good health.

As DNA, the CDR3 is TGTGCCAGCAGTTTGTTTGGAGTTGGCTACACCTTC. It encodes CASSLFGVGYTF. This chain connects TRBV12-3 or TRBV12-4 to TRBJ1-2; no clear D. Between the trimmed V and J ends, which lost 3 bases and 7 bases, there was a span of 9 bases. CDR3 length equals 12 residues.

This clonotype has only a few counts. The gene calls are TRBV6-6 and TRBJ2-7; the D gene could be TRBD1 or TRBD2 (5 bases each). Trimming left V 6 bases short and J 6 bases short, with 24 bases between. There are 16 residues in the CDR3. Looked up from germline, CDR1 is MNHNY and CDR2 is SVGAGI (reference sequence). CDR3 in amino acids: CASRPEGQRRPVEQYF. For the CDR3, the DNA is TGTGCCAGCAGACCCGAGGGGCAGAGAAGACCGGTCGAGCAGTACTTC.

This sequence joins TRBV20-1 and TRBJ2-5; D tentatively reads TRBD1 or TRBD2 (5 bases each). The DNA end lines up better with TRBJ2-7; the J call may be wrong. The CDR3 consists of 15 residues. Germline CDR1 reads DFQATT; CDR2 reads SNEGSKA (reference sequence). CDR3 sequence reads: CSAVGFGLRAYEQYF. The CDR3 nucleotides read TGCAGTGCTGTAGGGTTCGGACTCAGGGCCTACGAGCAGTACTTC.

This clonotype was detected only a few times. Sequence at one end of the junction differs from germline and may be a read error. The rearrangement links TRBV12-3 or TRBV12-4 to TRBJ2-1; 11 bases align to TRBD2. The end of the DNA is better explained by TRBJ2-7, so the J call may be wrong. The length of the CDR3 is 20 residues. Here the CDR3 reads CACSPMHSKTSGTMFHKQYF. CDR3 coding DNA: TGTGCCTGCAGCCCTATGCACTCTAAGACTAGCGGGACTATGTTCCACAAGCAGTACTTC.

V gene TRBV20-1 combines with J gene TRBJ2-5; 11 bases agree with TRBD2. The J call may be faulty, since TRBJ2-1 better matches the DNA end. The CDR3 is 14 residues long. In germline, CDR1 is DFQATT, CDR2 SNEGSKA (reference sequence). For the CDR3, the DNA is TGCAGTGCTAGAGGACTAGCGGGAATAAGGGAGCAGTTCTTC. This codes for CSARGLAGIREQFF.

The chain recombines TRBV7-2 with TRBJ1-4; D not certain. V was clipped by 5 bases and J by 8 bases, with 18 bases between them. Germline-derived CDR1 and CDR2 are SGHTA and FQGNSA. The CDR3 loop spans 15 amino acids. This CDR3 is CASSQDAAIGEKLFF. In DNA, the CDR3 is TGTGCCAGCAGCCAAGACGCAGCCATCGGGGAAAAACTGTTTTTT.